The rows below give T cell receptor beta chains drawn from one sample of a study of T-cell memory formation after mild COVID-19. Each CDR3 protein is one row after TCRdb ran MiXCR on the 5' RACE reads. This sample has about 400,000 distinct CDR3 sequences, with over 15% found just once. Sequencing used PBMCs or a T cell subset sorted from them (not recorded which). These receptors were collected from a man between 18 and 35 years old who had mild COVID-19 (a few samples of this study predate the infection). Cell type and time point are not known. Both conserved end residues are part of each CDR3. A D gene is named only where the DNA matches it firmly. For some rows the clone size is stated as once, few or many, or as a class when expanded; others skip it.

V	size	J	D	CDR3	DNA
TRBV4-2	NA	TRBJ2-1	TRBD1	CASSQDDVPGTGAWNEQFF	TGTGCCAGCAGCCAAGACGATGTCCCCGGGACAGGGGCTTGGAATGAGCAGTTCTTC
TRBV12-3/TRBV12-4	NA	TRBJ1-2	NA	CASRPSGADYGYTF	TGTGCCAGCAGACCTTCGGGGGCGGACTATGGCTACACCTTC
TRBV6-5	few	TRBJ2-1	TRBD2	CASSITSGDLDEQFF	TGTGCCAGCAGTATCACTAGCGGGGACCTCGATGAGCAGTTCTTC
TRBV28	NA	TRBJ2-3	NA	CASRTGQPSTDTQYF	TGTGCCAGCAGAACCGGACAGCCGAGCACAGATACGCAGTATTTT
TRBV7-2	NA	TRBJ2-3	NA	CASSLGRGRDTQYF	TGTGCCAGCAGCTTAGGCAGGGGAAGGGATACGCAGTATTTT
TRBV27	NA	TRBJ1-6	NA	CASSLGSYSPLHF	TGTGCCAGCTCCCTGGGGAGTTATTCACCCCTCCACTTT
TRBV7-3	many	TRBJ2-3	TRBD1	CASKDRVSDTQYF	TGTGCCAGCAAGGACAGGGTCTCTGATACGCAGTATTTT
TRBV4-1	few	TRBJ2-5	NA	CASSQEGVGLETQYF	TGCGCCAGCAGCCAAGAGGGGGTCGGGCTGGAGACCCAGTACTTC
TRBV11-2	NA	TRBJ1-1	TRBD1	CASSFDRGRSEAFF	TGTGCCAGCAGCTTCGACAGGGGGCGAAGTGAAGCTTTCTTT
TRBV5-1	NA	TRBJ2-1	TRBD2	CASTTLAGRLDEQFF	TGCGCCAGCACCACCCTAGCGGGGAGGTTGGATGAGCAGTTCTTC
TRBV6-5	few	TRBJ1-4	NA	CASRHGTADEKLFF	TGTGCCAGTCGTCACGGGACGGCGGATGAAAAACTGTTTTTT
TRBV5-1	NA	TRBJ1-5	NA	CASSPRGTDEPQHF	TGCGCCAGCAGCCCCCGGGGGACGGATGAGCCCCAGCATTTT
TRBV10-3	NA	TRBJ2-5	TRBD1	CAIRNTGGETQYF	TGTGCCATCAGAAACACAGGGGGAGAGACCCAGTACTTC
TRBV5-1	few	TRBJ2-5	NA	CASSLAGEGVNQETQYF	TGCGCCAGCAGCTTGGCCGGGGAGGGGGTGAACCAAGAGACCCAGTACTTC
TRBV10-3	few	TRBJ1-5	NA	CAISESFSNQPQHF	TGTGCCATCAGTGAGTCGTTTAGCAATCAGCCCCAGCATTTT
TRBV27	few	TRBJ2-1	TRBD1	CASSAGTGLRYEQFF	TGTGCCAGCAGTGCCGGGACAGGGCTCAGATATGAGCAGTTCTTC
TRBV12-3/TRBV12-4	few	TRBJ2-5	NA	CASSLSRGFQYF	TGTGCCAGCAGTTTGTCCCGGGGATTCCAGTACTTC
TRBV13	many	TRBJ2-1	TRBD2	CASSSTGVAGENEQFF	TGTGCCAGCAGCTCTACCGGGGTAGCGGGGGAAAATGAGCAGTTCTTC
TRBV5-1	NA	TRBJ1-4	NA	CASSFMRGNEKLFF	TGCGCCAGCAGCTTTATGCGGGGTAATGAAAAACTGTTTTTT
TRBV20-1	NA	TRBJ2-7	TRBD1	CSARDPGQGVDEQYF	TGCAGTGCTAGAGATCCTGGACAGGGGGTTGACGAGCAGTACTTC
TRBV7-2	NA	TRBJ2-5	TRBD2	CASSLAGGWETQYF	TGTGCCAGCAGCTTGGCGGGGGGGTGGGAGACCCAGTACTTC
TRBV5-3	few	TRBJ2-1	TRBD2	CARSLVRGGDEQFF	TGTGCCAGAAGCTTGGTTCGGGGGGGCGATGAGCAGTTCTTC
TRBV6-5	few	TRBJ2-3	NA	CASSFSRGMGTDTQYF	TGTGCCAGCAGTTTTTCCCGGGGGATGGGCACAGATACGCAGTATTTT
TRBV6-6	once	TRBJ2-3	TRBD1	CASSYSRDRQSTDTQYF	TGTGCCAGCAGTTACTCCCGGGACAGGCAGTCCACAGATACGCAGTATTTT
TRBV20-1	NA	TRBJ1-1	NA	CSAREPGQEAFF	TGCAGTGCGAGAGAACCAGGGCAAGAAGCTTTCTTT
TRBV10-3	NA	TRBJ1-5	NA	CAISESRGNQPQHF	TGTGCCATCAGTGAGTCCAGGGGCAATCAGCCCCAGCATTTT
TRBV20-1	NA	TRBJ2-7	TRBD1	CSASWDRGHYEQYF	TGCAGTGCTAGCTGGGACAGGGGACACTACGAGCAGTACTTC
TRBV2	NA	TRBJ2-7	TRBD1	CASSIGTGDRLRYF	TGTGCCAGCAGTATTGGGACAGGGGATAGGTTGCGGTACTTC
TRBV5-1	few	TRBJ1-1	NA	CASSSRVKGTEAFF	TGCGCCAGCAGCTCCAGGGTTAAGGGGACTGAAGCTTTCTTT
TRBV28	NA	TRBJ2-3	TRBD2	CASSPREFTDTQYF	TGTGCCAGCTCCCCGCGGGAGTTCACAGATACGCAGTATTTT
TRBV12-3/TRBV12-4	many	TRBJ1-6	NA	CASSQGDSPLHF	TGTGCCAGCAGTCAAGGAGATTCACCCCTCCACTTT
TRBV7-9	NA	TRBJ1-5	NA	CASSSDGQPQHF	TGTGCCAGCAGCTCCGACGGTCAGCCCCAGCATTTT
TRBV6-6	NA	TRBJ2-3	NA	CASSYEGMVTDTQYF	TGTGCCAGCAGTTACGAAGGCATGGTCACAGATACGCAGTATTTT
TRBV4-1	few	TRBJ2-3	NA	CASTGAGRSDTQYF	TGCGCCAGCACCGGGGCAGGGAGATCAGATACGCAGTATTTT
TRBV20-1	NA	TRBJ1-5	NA	CSAVGTNNQPQHF	TGCAGTGCCGTAGGGACCAACAATCAGCCCCAGCATTTT
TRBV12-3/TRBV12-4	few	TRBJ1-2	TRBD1	CASSSRDRGRVDGYTF	TGTGCCAGCAGTTCCCGGGACAGGGGGCGGGTGGATGGCTACACCTTC
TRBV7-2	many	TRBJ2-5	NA	CASSLVKGRLETQYF	TGTGCCAGCAGCTTAGTTAAGGGACGCCTAGAGACCCAGTACTTC
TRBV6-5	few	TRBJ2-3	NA	CASSYSPLAQDTQYF	TGTGCCAGCAGTTACTCGCCCCTGGCCCAAGATACGCAGTATTTT
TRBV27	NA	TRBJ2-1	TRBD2	CATRTGGRTNNEQFF	TGTGCCACCAGAACGGGGGGTAGGACCAACAATGAGCAGTTCTTC
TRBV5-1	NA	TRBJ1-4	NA	CASAPGATNEKLFF	TGCGCCAGCGCCCCGGGTGCAACTAATGAAAAACTGTTTTTT
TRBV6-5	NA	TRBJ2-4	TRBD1	CASSYSGQGAKNIQYF	TGTGCCAGCAGTTACTCGGGACAGGGAGCCAAAAACATTCAGTACTTC
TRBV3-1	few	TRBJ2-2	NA	CASSLQAAAWNTGELFF	TGTGCCAGCAGCCTCCAAGCCGCAGCTTGGAACACCGGGGAGCTGTTTTTT
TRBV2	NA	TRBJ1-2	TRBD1	CASSPGQGRDYTF	TGTGCCAGCAGCCCTGGACAGGGCCGCGACTACACCTTC
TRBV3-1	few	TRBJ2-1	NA	CASSHPGIRNEQFF	TGTGCCAGCAGCCACCCGGGGATCCGTAATGAGCAGTTCTTC
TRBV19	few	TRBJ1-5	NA	CASSIPRGVNQPQHF	TGTGCCAGTAGTATTCCTAGGGGAGTCAATCAGCCCCAGCATTTT
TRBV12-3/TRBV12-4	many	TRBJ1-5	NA	CASSSSGASNQPQHF	NA
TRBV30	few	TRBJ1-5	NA	CAWSVPRVGQPQHF	TGTGCCTGGAGTGTACCAAGGGTTGGCCAGCCCCAGCATTTT
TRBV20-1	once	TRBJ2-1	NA	CSARQGINYNEQFF	TGCAGTGCTAGACAAGGGATTAACTACAATGAGCAGTTCTTC
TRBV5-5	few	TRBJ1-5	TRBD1	CASSRGEPGGRQPQHF	TGTGCCAGCAGCCGAGGGGAACCAGGGGGCCGGCAGCCCCAGCATTTT
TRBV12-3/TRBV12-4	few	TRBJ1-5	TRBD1	CASSSQGTVSNQPQHF	TGTGCCAGCAGTTCCCAGGGGACAGTGAGCAATCAGCCCCAGCATTTT
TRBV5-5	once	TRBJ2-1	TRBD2	CASRNLAGGIYNEQFF	TGTGCCAGCAGGAACCTAGCGGGGGGAATCTACAATGAGCAGTTCTTC
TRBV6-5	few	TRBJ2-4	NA	CASSSGLSKNIQYF	TGTGCCAGCAGTTCGGGACTCTCCAAAAACATTCAGTACTTC
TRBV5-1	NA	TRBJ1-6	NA	CASSLEASYNSPLHF	TGCGCCAGCAGCTTGGAGGCCAGTTATAATTCACCCCTCCACTTT